This passage covers 22 T cell receptor beta chains from one sample sequenced in a study of T-cell reconstitution after alpha-beta-depleted transplantation in children. The TCRbeta library incorporated unique molecular identifiers. TCRdb analysed the PCR reads with MiXCR anew, one entry per CDR3 protein. The sample holds hundreds of thousands of distinct CDR3 sequences, 20% to 30% seen once. The specimen comprised PBMCs, mostly from graft donor cells, sampled 360 days after TCRalphabeta/CD19-depleted stem cell transplant. These receptors all stem from a female patient between 2 and 15 years old who had a stem cell transplant for congenital amegakaryocytic thrombocytopenia, so the T cells may come from the graft donor.

The gene calls are TRBV30 and TRBJ2-3; D gene ambiguous. This CDR3 region has 14 residues. Germline V gene data show CDR1 as GTSNPN and CDR2 as SVGIG (reference sequence). V lost 0 bases, J lost 0 bases, and 7 bases lay in between. CDR3 loop: CAWSVLRSTDTQYF. CDR3 in DNA: TGTGCCTGGAGTGTACTTAGGAGCACAGATACGCAGTATTTT.

This clonotype was counted a few times. This CDR3 is CASTPGVQGPQETQYF. CDR3 DNA sequence: TGCGCCAGCACTCCCGGGGTGCAGGGTCCACAAGAGACCCAGTACTTC. The chain recombines TRBV5-1 with TRBJ2-5; D may correspond to TRBD1 or TRBD2 (5 bases each). Germline V CDR1 and CDR2: SGHRS, YFSETQ. The CDR3 has 16 amino acids. V was shortened by 6 bases and J by 2 bases, with 20 bases between the two germline ends.

The CDR3 coding sequence is TGTGCCAGCAGTTTATGGGGGACAGGTCCCTCCGAGCAGTACTTC. This translates into CASSLWGTGPSEQYF. This chain links TRBV28 with TRBJ2-7; TRBD1 agrees at 8 bases. Germline CDR1 is MDHEN and CDR2 is SYDVKM. The CDR3 sequence is 15 residues long. With 0 bases clipped from V and 6 bases from J, the junction kept 7 bases outside the gene matches.

The chain couples TRBV28 to TRBJ2-1, with D maybe TRBD2 (6 bases). In germline, CDR1 is MDHEN, CDR2 SYDVKM. V lost 6 bases to trimming and J lost 8 bases, with 23 bases between them. CDR3 length: 16 amino acids. The CDR3 coding sequence is TGTGCCAGCAGCCTAAACTCTCCGGGACTTCTTCATGAGCAGTTCTTC. Translating it yields CASSLNSPGLLHEQFF.

In its sample, this clonotype was seen a few times. This chain uses TRBV6-2 or TRBV6-3 with TRBJ2-1; tentatively, D is TRBD1 (6 bases). This CDR3 comprises 14 residues. The germline V gene has CDR1 MNHEY and CDR2 SVGEGT. Trimming pared 2 bases from V and 3 bases from J, leaving 8 bases between. This CDR3 reads CASSYMDSYNEQFF. As DNA, the CDR3 is TGTGCCAGCAGTTACATGGACAGCTACAATGAGCAGTTCTTC.

The CDR3 nucleotides are TGTGCCAGCAGTTTACGGACTGAAGCTTTCTTT. This sequence encodes CASSLRTEAFF. The chain is built from TRBV28 and TRBJ1-1; D is unresolved. V gave up 2 bases and J gave up 5 bases, with 3 bases separating them. The CDR3 runs to 11 residues. Germline V gene lookup returns CDR1 MDHEN and CDR2 SYDVKM.

This clonotype was seen a few times. The chain combines TRBV7-2 with TRBJ2-1; D remains ambiguous. CDR3 length equals 12 residues. V was pared by 5 bases and J by 6 bases, with 8 bases between. Germline lookup yields CDR1 SGHTA and CDR2 FQGNSA. DNA for the CDR3: TGTGCCAGCAGCCCCCTTAGCAATGAGCAGTTCTTC. It specifies CASSPLSNEQFF.

This clonotype was seen repeatedly, ten times or more. The V and J genes are TRBV4-1 and TRBJ2-3; no definite D call. Germline CDR1 reads MGHRA; CDR2 reads YSYEKL. The CDR3 loop spans 14 amino acids. V lost 3 bases and J 5 bases, leaving 12 bases between the germline ends. The CDR3 protein is CASSQEQLLDTQYF. Here the CDR3 DNA reads TGCGCCAGCAGCCAGGAGCAGCTCTTAGATACGCAGTATTTT.

The table lists this clonotype with a few counts. This sequence joins TRBV3-1 and TRBJ2-5; D might be TRBD1 (6 bases). CDR1 is LGHDT, CDR2 YNNKEL, per germline (reference sequence). The CDR3 has 14 amino acids. V was trimmed by 5 bases and J by 5 bases, leaving 15 bases between them. DNA for the CDR3: TGTGCCAGCAGCACACAGGGAGACGGGGAGACCCAGTACTTC. Translated: CASSTQGDGETQYF.

V and J are TRBV30 and TRBJ2-5; a weak D match, TRBD1 (5 bases). The ends were cut back, 4 bases at V and 3 bases at J, with 6 bases in the middle. CDR1 and CDR2 (germline): GTSNPN, SVGIG (reference sequence). The CDR3 sequence is 11 residues long. Here the CDR3 reads CAWTGKETQYF. DNA for the CDR3: TGTGCCTGGACAGGGAAAGAGACCCAGTACTTC.

The chain couples TRBV28 to TRBJ1-5; D is uncertain. CDR1 is MDHEN and CDR2 is SYDVKM in the germline V gene. The V gene lost 6 bases and the J gene lost 7 bases, with 13 bases spanning the gap. The CDR3 is 13 residues long. The CDR3, as DNA: TGTGCCAGCAGCTGGGAGTTTCAGCAGCCCCAGCATTTT. Translation gives CASSWEFQQPQHF.

This clonotype has at least ten counts. The V call is TRBV11-3, the J call TRBJ2-1; the D gene is possibly TRBD2 (6 bases). The CDR3 contains 14 residues. Trimming cost V 1 base and J 3 bases, with 7 bases left between them. Germline V CDR1 and CDR2: SGHNT, YENEEA. CDR3 in DNA: TGTGCCAGCAGCTTAGGGGGACTCTACAATGAGCAGTTCTTC. As protein: CASSLGGLYNEQFF.

V and J are TRBV30 and TRBJ2-7; D remains unclear. The CDR3 covers 15 residues. Germline CDR1 GTSNPN, CDR2 SVGIG (reference sequence). The V gene lost 0 bases and the J gene lost 4 bases, with 16 bases spanning the gap. The CDR3 DNA reads as TGTGCCTGGAGTGTACTGGAAGGGAAGGCTTACGAGCAGTACTTC. Translation gives CAWSVLEGKAYEQYF.

The chain joins TRBV20-1 to TRBJ1-5, with a tentative D call TRBD1 (5 bases). Germline values: CDR1 DFQATT, CDR2 SNEGSKA (reference sequence). This CDR3 contains 17 residues. V shed 0 bases and J shed 7 bases, with 22 bases lying between them. In DNA form, the CDR3 reads TGCAGTGCTAGAGAAAATAGGAAGCTCTCAGGGCGGCAGCCCCAGCATTTT. Its translation: CSARENRKLSGRQPQHF.

This clonotype turned up a few times. The V gene is TRBV15, the J gene TRBJ2-5; D may be TRBD2 (6 bases). V lost 7 bases to trimming and J lost 3 bases, with 18 bases between them. The CDR3 is 15 residues long. Germline CDR1 and CDR2: LNHNV and YYDKDF (reference sequence). This chain's CDR3 is CATNKGGTWEETQYF. The CDR3 nucleotides read TGTGCCACCAACAAGGGCGGGACGTGGGAAGAGACCCAGTACTTC.

The chain has TRBV5-1 and TRBJ2-2, with 8 positions matching TRBD1. The germline CDR1 and CDR2 sequences are SGHRS and YFSETQ. The CDR3 covers 16 residues. The V and J ends lost 4 bases and 7 bases, in that order; junction bases with no gene match: 12. The CDR3 DNA reads TGCGCCAGCAGCCTAGACAGGGGTGTATCGGGCGGGGAGCTGTTTTTT. As protein: CASSLDRGVSGGELFF. Full variable domain (missing parts from reference TRBV5-1 and TRBJ2-2): KAGVTQTPRYLIKTRGQQVTLSCSPISGHRSVSWYQQTPGQGLQFLFEYFSETQRNKGNFPGRFSGRQFSNSRSEMNVSTLELGDSALYLCASSLDRGVSGGELFFGEGSRLTVL.

This clonotype turned up a few times. J is TRBJ1-4 and V is TRBV20-1, with D perhaps matching TRBD1 (5 bases). The germline V and J ends were trimmed by 5 bases and 6 bases, with 16 bases remaining between them. The germline V gene encodes CDR1 DFQATT and CDR2 SNEGSKA (reference sequence). This CDR3 is built from 14 residues. As DNA, the CDR3 is TGCAGTGCTCCCCGGCCGGGGGGGGATGAAAAACTGTTTTTT. Protein: CSAPRPGGDEKLFF.

This clonotype has a handful of counts. The V gene is TRBV29-1, the J gene TRBJ2-3; a possible D gene is TRBD1 (5 bases). CDR3 length: 14 amino acids. Germline lookup yields CDR1 SQVTM and CDR2 ANQGSEA. V lost 3 bases and J lost 3, with 13 bases in between. The CDR3 loop reads CSVDSREGTDTQYF. The CDR3 region has the DNA TGCAGCGTTGATTCCAGGGAAGGGACAGATACGCAGTATTTT.

The chain combines TRBV4-1 with TRBJ2-7, with 10 bases matching TRBD2. V was pared by 0 bases and J by 4 bases, with 6 bases of the junction left unmatched. The CDR3 loop spans 16 amino acids. The germline CDR1 and CDR2 sequences are MGHRA and YSYEKL. This CDR3 is CASSQDASGGPYEQYF. The CDR3 DNA sequence: TGCGCCAGCAGCCAAGACGCTAGCGGGGGACCTTACGAGCAGTACTTC.

This clonotype was seen a handful of times. CDR3 sequence reads: CASSRRLAGGLRAVYF. In DNA form, the CDR3 reads TGTGCCAGCAGTAGAAGACTAGCGGGGGGCCTCCGAGCGGTGTACTTC. The V and J genes are TRBV6-1 and TRBJ2-7; 13 bases align to TRBD2. CDR3 length: 16 amino acids. Trimming cost V 5 bases and J 12 bases; bases outside gene matches: 16. Germline CDR1 MNHNS, CDR2 SASEGT.

This clonotype occurred a few times. The V gene is TRBV27, the J gene TRBJ2-4; D is unresolved. Trimming shortened V by 2 bases and J by 1 base, and 6 bases separated the two germline ends. Germline V gives CDR1 MNHEY, CDR2 SMNVEV (reference sequence). This CDR3 comprises 14 residues. DNA for the CDR3: TGTGCCAGCAGTTTAACTAACGCCAAAAACATTCAGTACTTC. This encodes CASSLTNAKNIQYF.

The V and J genes are TRBV5-6 and TRBJ2-1; 14 bases agree with TRBD2. The trim removed 4 bases at V and 4 bases at J, leaving 4 bases unmatched. Germline assignment: CDR1 SGHDT and CDR2 YYEEEE. The CDR3 consists of 16 residues. CDR3 amino acids: CASSIGLAGGYNEQFF. The CDR3 nucleotides read TGTGCCAGCAGCATAGGACTAGCGGGAGGATACAATGAGCAGTTCTTC.